The 27 T cell receptor beta chains reported below all come from one sample, sequenced in a study of Ad26.COV2.S vaccination and SARS-CoV-2 variants. Data came from immunoSEQ multiplex PCR; TCRdb stores just in-frame clones and leaves some out. Among approximately 350,000 clones listed, 87% were seen once. Treatment reported: some 20 received Ad26.COV2.S at low or high dose, single or two shots; about 5 received placebo; per-sample allocation not given. Samples analyzed were those drawn on day 63 after the first vaccine or placebo injection. The specimen comprised peripheral blood, sampled in a trial of Ad26.COV2.S vaccine versus placebo. Receptors were obtained from a person between 18 and 65 years old who received the Ad26.COV2.S COVID-19 vaccine or a placebo.

The chain has TRBV3-1 (or the pseudogene TRBV3-2) and TRBJ2-7; D possibly corresponds to TRBD2 (5 bases). The germline V gene encodes CDR1 LGHDT and CDR2 YNNKEL (reference sequence). The CDR3 is 14 amino acids. V gave up 1 base and J gave up 3 bases, with 10 bases separating them. Here the CDR3 reads CASSQAGKNYEQYF. In DNA form, the CDR3 reads TGTGCCAGCAGCCAAGCCGGGAAGAACTACGAGCAGTACTTC.

J is TRBJ1-5 and V is TRBV6-2 or TRBV6-3; possible D gene TRBD1, 5 bases. Germline V gives CDR1 MNHEY, CDR2 SVGEGT. The CDR3 covers 15 residues. The V end lost 2 bases, the J end lost 6 bases, and 14 bases lay between the germline ends. CDR3 DNA sequence: TGTGCCAGCAGTTACGAGGGGCGGCGGGGTCAGCCCCAGCATTTT. Protein product: CASSYEGRRGQPQHF.

V usage is TRBV7-9 and J usage is TRBJ2-2; 7 bases are shared with TRBD1. The CDR3 extends over 15 amino acids. Germline values: CDR1 SEHNR, CDR2 FQNEAQ (reference sequence). V gave up 4 bases and J gave up 4 bases; unmatched junction bases: 6. The CDR3 loop is CASSSLTGSTGELFF. The DNA for the CDR3 is TGTGCCAGCAGCTCACTGACAGGGAGCACCGGGGAGCTGTTTTTT.

The chain joins TRBV5-1 to TRBJ2-3, with 13 nucleotides matching TRBD2. Germline-derived CDR1 and CDR2 are SGHRS and YFSETQ. CDR3 length: 17 amino acids. The V and J ends lost 2 bases and 3 bases, in that order; junction bases with no gene match: 6. The CDR3 spells CASSFGLAGEPTDTQYF. The CDR3 bases are TGCGCCAGCAGCTTCGGACTAGCGGGGGAGCCGACAGATACGCAGTATTTT.

This chain connects TRBV19 to TRBJ2-6, with unresolved D. The V end lost 1 base, the J end lost 0 bases, and 10 bases lay between the germline ends. The length of the CDR3 is 17 residues. Per germline, CDR1 LNHDA and CDR2 SQIVND (reference sequence). This CDR3 reads CASSIGPAYSGANVLTF. The CDR3 DNA reads as TGTGCCAGTAGTATAGGTCCCGCGTACTCTGGGGCCAACGTCCTGACTTTC.

This chain uses TRBV2 with TRBJ1-1; a weak D match, TRBD1 (6 bases). The V end was cut by 6 bases, the J end by 1 base, with 12 bases between. The CDR3 length is 14 residues. The germline gives CDR1 SNHLY, CDR2 FYNNEI. The CDR3 DNA is TGTGCCAGCAGACTACAGGGATCGAACACTGAAGCTTTCTTT. Protein: CASRLQGSNTEAFF. Full variable domain (outside the CDR3, taken from reference TRBV2 and TRBJ1-1): EPEVTQTPSHQVTQMGQEVILRCVPISNHLYFYWYRQILGQKVEFLVSFYNNEISEKSEIFDDQFSVERPDGSNFTLKIRSTKLEDSAMYFCASRLQGSNTEAFFGQGTRLTVV.

CDR3 in DNA: TGTGCCAGCAGCACCAGGACTAGCAGCTCCTACGAGCAGTACTTC. Its protein product is CASSTRTSSSYEQYF. The V and J genes are TRBV7-2 and TRBJ2-7, with 8 bases fitting TRBD2. This CDR3 contains 15 residues. The germline gives CDR1 SGHTA, CDR2 FQGNSA. J was trimmed by 0 bases and V by 5 bases; bases with no gene match: 6. Full variable domain (outside the CDR3, taken from reference TRBV7-2 and TRBJ2-7): GAGVSQSPSNKVTEKGKDVELRCDPISGHTALYWYRQSLGQGLEFLIYFQGNSAPDKSGLPSDRFSAERTGGSVSTLTIQRTQQEDSAVYLCASSTRTSSSYEQYFGPGTRLTVT.

This clone was seen once. V gene TRBV10-3 combines with J gene TRBJ1-1, with TRBD1 identical over 8 bases. Germline lookup yields CDR1 ENHRY and CDR2 SYGVKD. The CDR3 totals 14 residues. The ends lost 5 bases at V and 5 bases at J; junction bases unmatched: 7. CDR3 in amino acids: CAISNRGLETEAFF. DNA for the CDR3: TGTGCCATCAGTAACAGGGGGTTGGAAACTGAAGCTTTCTTT.

The CDR3 sequence is CASSSIQKFEAFF. In nucleotides, the CDR3 is TGTGCCAGCAGCTCTATTCAGAAGTTTGAAGCTTTCTTT. V and J are TRBV12-3 or TRBV12-4 and TRBJ1-1; D not certain. The V end lost 6 bases, the J end lost 7 bases, and 15 bases lay between the germline ends. The CDR3 contains 13 residues.

This clone was recorded only once. V is TRBV2 and J is TRBJ2-1; 8 bases match TRBD2. This CDR3 is 15 amino acids long. Looked up from germline, CDR1 is SNHLY and CDR2 is FYNNEI. V gave up 8 bases and J gave up 3 bases; unmatched junction bases: 9. CDR3 sequence reads: CASGGGPFFYNEQFF. The CDR3 nucleotides read TGTGCCAGCGGCGGGGGGCCTTTTTTCTACAATGAGCAGTTCTTC. The full variable domain, completed using reference TRBV2 and TRBJ2-1, is EPEVTQTPSHQVTQMGQEVILRCVPISNHLYFYWYRQILGQKVEFLVSFYNNEISEKSEIFDDQFSVERPDGSNFTLKIRSTKLEDSAMYFCASGGGPFFYNEQFFGPGTRLTVL.

The chain is built from TRBV11-2 and TRBJ2-7, with no clear D. V lost 5 bases and J lost 3, with 8 bases in between. The germline CDR1 and CDR2 sequences are SGHAT and FQNNGV. This CDR3 region has 12 residues. CDR3 sequence reads: CASSLDYYEQYF. Written as DNA, the CDR3 is TGTGCCAGCAGCCTCGATTACTACGAGCAGTACTTC.

The chain combines TRBV5-5 with TRBJ2-5; tentatively, D is TRBD1 (6 bases). CDR1 is SGHKS and CDR2 is YYEKEE in the germline V gene (reference sequence). CDR3 length: 13 amino acids. The germline V and J ends were trimmed by 4 bases and 4 bases, with 11 bases remaining between them. CDR3 loop: CASSPYRVETQYF. The CDR3 region has the DNA TGTGCCAGCAGCCCCTACAGGGTAGAGACCCAGTACTTC.

This rearrangement joins TRBV30 to TRBJ2-5, with a tentative D call TRBD2 (5 bases). Trimming cost V 4 bases and J 6 bases, with 30 bases left between them. Germline values: CDR1 GTSNPN, CDR2 SVGIG (reference sequence). The CDR3 length is 18 residues. CDR3 loop: CAWTREGFPKLEMKTQYF. The CDR3 nucleotides read TGTGCCTGGACCCGGGAAGGGTTCCCAAAATTAGAGATGAAGACCCAGTACTTC. Supplemented by reference TRBV30 and TRBJ2-5, the full variable domain reads SQTIHQWPATLVQPVGSPLSLECTVEGTSNPNLYWYRQAAGRGLQLLFYSVGIGQISSEVPQNLSASRPQDRQFILSSKKLLLSDSGFYLCAWTREGFPKLEMKTQYFGPGTRLLVL.

The chain has TRBV2 and TRBJ2-3; TRBD2 matches 8 bases. The CDR3 length is 15 residues. In germline, CDR1 is SNHLY, CDR2 FYNNEI. V lost 4 bases and J lost 2; bases outside the gene matches: 5. The CDR3 DNA is TGTGCCAGCAGTGGTAGCGGGGACCTCACAGATACGCAGTATTTT. Protein sequence: CASSGSGDLTDTQYF.

The chain links TRBV6-1 to TRBJ1-5, with D possibly being TRBD1 (5 bases). The CDR3 extends over 16 amino acids. The V and J ends lost 2 bases and 5 bases respectively, with 16 bases between them. Per the germline V gene, CDR1 is MNHNS and CDR2 is SASEGT. CDR3: CASSEQGPNSYQPQHF. CDR3 coding DNA: TGTGCCAGCAGTGAACAGGGCCCGAACTCCTATCAGCCCCAGCATTTT.

The V call is TRBV7-2, the J call TRBJ2-7, with TRBD1 matching 8 bases. V gave up 1 base and J gave up 3 bases; unmatched junction bases: 5. Germline V CDR1 and CDR2: SGHTA, FQGNSA. This CDR3 contains 15 residues. In DNA, the CDR3 is TGTGCCAGCAGCTTAGGTCGGGACAGGCTCTACGAGCAGTACTTC. This translates into CASSLGRDRLYEQYF.

The rearrangement links TRBV6-1 to TRBJ2-4; possibly TRBD1 for D (5 bases). The length of the CDR3 is 14 residues. Per germline, CDR1 MNHNS and CDR2 SASEGT. V gave up 3 bases and J gave up 6 bases, with 12 bases separating them. The CDR3 sequence: CASSDKNRRNIQYF. The CDR3 coding sequence is TGTGCCAGCAGTGATAAGAACAGGAGAAACATTCAGTACTTC.

Here the CDR3 reads CASSAQGSNSPLHF. CDR3 in DNA: TGTGCCAGCAGCGCACAGGGTTCCAATTCACCCCTCCACTTT. This rearrangement joins TRBV9 to TRBJ1-6, with D perhaps TRBD1 (6 bases). V lost 3 bases to trimming and J lost 7 bases, with 11 bases between them. CDR1 and CDR2 (germline): SGDLS, YYNGEE. The CDR3 loop spans 14 amino acids.

The V and J genes are TRBV14 and TRBJ1-1; 7 bases match TRBD1. J was trimmed by 5 bases and V by 4 bases; bases with no gene match: 7. Germline values: CDR1 SGHDN, CDR2 FVKESK. CDR3 size: 14 residues. The CDR3: CASSRETGQTEAFF. The CDR3 region has the DNA TGTGCCAGCAGCCGAGAGACAGGGCAAACTGAAGCTTTCTTT.

This clone turned up a few times. This same CDR3 is encoded by further DNA sequences in the sample. The rearrangement uses TRBV5-1 and TRBJ2-5; 9 bases line up with TRBD2. Germline values: CDR1 SGHRS, CDR2 YFSETQ. The V and J ends lost 0 bases and 4 bases, in that order; junction bases with no gene match: 7. The CDR3 runs to 16 residues. The CDR3 here is CASSLGGGGAGETQYF. CDR3 bases: TGCGCCAGCAGCTTGGGTGGCGGGGGGGCCGGAGAGACCCAGTACTTC.

The J gene is TRBJ2-7, the V gene TRBV5-1; unclear D gene. The V end was cut by 5 bases, the J end by 2 bases, with 11 bases between. The CDR3 has 13 amino acids. Germline V CDR1 and CDR2: SGHRS, YFSETQ. CDR3 sequence reads: CASSLGGTYEQYF. CDR3 nucleotides: TGCGCCAGCAGTCTCGGCGGAACCTACGAGCAGTACTTC. The full variable domain, with the rest looked up from reference TRBV5-1 and TRBJ2-7, is KAGVTQTPRYLIKTRGQQVTLSCSPISGHRSVSWYQQTPGQGLQFLFEYFSETQRNKGNFPGRFSGRQFSNSRSEMNVSTLELGDSALYLCASSLGGTYEQYFGPGTRLTVT.

The chain joins TRBV6-4 to TRBJ1-6; 9 bases align to TRBD1. Germline V lookup: CDR1 MRHNA, CDR2 SNTAGT. There are 14 residues in the CDR3. With 8 bases clipped from V and 7 bases from J, the junction kept 6 bases outside the gene matches. The CDR3, as DNA: TGTGCCAGCCGGGGACAGGGTCAAAATTCACCCCTCCACTTT. Amino acid sequence: CASRGQGQNSPLHF.

This clone was observed once. The chain has TRBV3-1 (or the pseudogene TRBV3-2) and TRBJ2-1; either TRBD1 or TRBD2 may fit D (5 bases each). Germline V gene sequence: CDR1 LGHDT, CDR2 YNNKEL (reference sequence). With 4 bases removed from V and 3 bases from J, the gap between germline ends came to 13 bases. The CDR3 loop spans 15 amino acids. The CDR3 DNA follows: TGTGCCAGCAGCCCACAAGGGACCCTCTACAATGAGCAGTTCTTC. It translates to CASSPQGTLYNEQFF.

This clone occurred many times. This chain connects TRBV5-4 to TRBJ1-6; TRBD1 matches 9 bases. J was trimmed by 6 bases and V by 3 bases; bases with no gene match: 1. This CDR3 region has 14 residues. Per the germline V gene, CDR1 is SGHNT and CDR2 is YYREEE (reference sequence). CDR3 DNA sequence: TGTGCCAGCAGCTGGGGACAGGGTAATTCACCCCTCCACTTT. It codes for CASSWGQGNSPLHF.

CDR3 region: CASSDDPPGANEKLFF. In DNA form, the CDR3 reads TGTGCCAGCAGCGACGATCCCCCAGGGGCGAATGAAAAACTGTTTTTT. The V gene is TRBV7-9, the J gene TRBJ1-4; tentative D call: TRBD1 (6 bases). CDR1 and CDR2 (germline): SEHNR, FQNEAQ (reference sequence). The V end lost 5 bases, the J end lost 5 bases, and 18 bases lay between the germline ends. The CDR3 runs 16 residues.

The gene calls are TRBV5-8 and TRBJ1-2; 8 nucleotides match TRBD1. The V gene end was trimmed by 4 bases and the J gene end by 6 bases; junction bases not matched to a gene: 14. This CDR3 spans 16 amino acids. Germline V gene sequence: CDR1 SGHTS, CDR2 YDEGEE. CDR3 sequence reads: CASSQMRLGQGNGYTF. CDR3 DNA sequence: TGTGCCAGCAGCCAGATGCGACTAGGACAGGGAAATGGCTACACCTTC. Supplemented by reference TRBV5-8 and TRBJ1-2, the full variable domain reads EAGVTQSPTHLIKTRGQQATLRCSPISGHTSVYWYQQALGLGLQFLLWYDEGEERNRGNFPPRFSGRQFPNYSSELNVNALELEDSALYLCASSQMRLGQGNGYTFGSGTRLTVV.

The chain uses TRBV7-9 and TRBJ1-3; D is unclear. Per the germline V gene, CDR1 is SEHNR and CDR2 is FQNEAQ (reference sequence). V shed 4 bases and J shed 1 base, with 11 bases lying between them. The CDR3 is made up of 15 amino acids. Here the CDR3 reads CASSYPMGSGNTIYF. CDR3 DNA: TGTGCCAGCAGCTACCCGATGGGGTCTGGAAACACCATATATTTT.